This T cell receptor (beta chain) was profiled in a study of beta chain features in type 1 diabetes. General study points: Among patients with Type 1 diabetes, TCRB CDR3s were moderately but significantly shorter in every one of the four CD4+ subsets.

This clone has a handful of counts. Its antigen is not known. Reverse transcribing all isolated RNA meant expressed TCRB transcripts were sequenced. Sequenced by immunoSEQ multiplex PCR; TCRdb stores in-frame clones only, minus some. The sample has about 270,000 clones, 14% seen once. Sorting based on CD45RO/CCR7/CD25/CD127/CD95/CD27 separated CD4+ naive, central memory, regulatory and stem cell-like memory cells. Purities in excess of 98% were seen in all sorted populations. Germline CDR1 reads SGHTA; CDR2 reads FQGNSA. The trim removed 5 bases at V and 5 bases at J, leaving 6 bases unmatched. The CDR3 is made up of 14 amino acids.

The clonotype was recovered from a man between 25 and 39 years old with type 1 diabetes. V usage is TRBV7-2 and J usage is TRBJ2-1; 7 bases fit TRBD2. Sample: naive CD4+ T cells from blood. The CDR3, as DNA: TGTGCCAGCAGCGCCAGCGGGACCGACAATGAGCAGTTCTTC. Residues: CASSASGTDNEQFF.